The sequence of this T cell receptor beta chain was determined in a study of OX40 agonist ivuxolimab in advanced cancers. On the study more broadly: The study enrolled dose-escalation patients with hepatocellular carcinoma, melanoma, renal cell or head and neck cancer. The group had a mean age of 60 years, ranged from roughly 20 to 79, and was around 82% male. Three patients, one with hepatocellular carcinoma and two with cutaneous melanoma, achieved partial responses.

Per germline, CDR1 KGHSY and CDR2 FQNENV. This CDR3 has 16 amino acids. With 0 bases clipped from V and 1 base from J, the junction kept 3 bases outside the gene matches. Clones were read by immunoSEQ multiplex PCR, and TCRdb kept only the in-frame ones, dropping some. The sample records fewer than 40,000 clones, 60% to 85% being singletons. Here the sequenced sample was CD4+ or CD8+ T cells sorted from blood, taken in a trial of the OX40 agonist ivuxolimab. The TCR comes from an adult with an advanced solid tumor such as melanoma, head and neck, liver or kidney cancer. This chain links TRBV16 with TRBJ1-5; 7 bases line up with TRBD1. The CDR3 loop is CASSQSPDRSNQPQHF. CDR3 coding DNA: TGTGCCAGCAGCCAATCACCGGACAGGAGCAATCAGCCCCAGCATTTT.